This is a list of T cell receptor beta chains from one sample in a study of OX40 agonist ivuxolimab in advanced cancers. The repertoire was sequenced with immunoSEQ multiplex PCR; TCRdb's copy has only in-frame clones and lacks some. The repertoire holds around 60,000 clones, with around 90% as singletons. The input for sequencing was CD4+ or CD8+ T cells sorted from blood, taken in a trial of the OX40 agonist ivuxolimab. These receptors all come from an adult with an advanced solid tumor such as melanoma, head and neck, liver or kidney cancer. Both conserved end residues are part of each CDR3. The D gene is left open where the match is weak. Size is omitted from some rows. Given values are once, few, many or a class for expanded clones.

>TRBV4-1|TRBJ2-2|NA|TRBD1
CASSQGQGAITGELFF
TGCGCCAGCAGCCAGGGACAGGGGGCCATCACCGGGGAGCTGTTTTTT
>TRBV4-1|TRBJ2-1|NA|NA
CASSQDGGGNEQFF
TGCGCCAGCAGCCAAGATGGAGGGGGCAATGAGCAGTTCTTC
>TRBV7-2|TRBJ2-6|NA|TRBD1
CASRYDRAGANVLTF
TGTGCCAGCAGATATGACAGGGCCGGGGCCAACGTCCTGACTTTC
>TRBV4-2|TRBJ2-1|NA|TRBD2
CASSQVALAGTYNEQFF
TGTGCCAGCAGCCAAGTGGCGCTAGCGGGGACTTACAATGAGCAGTTCTTC
>TRBV11-2|TRBJ2-1|NA|NA
CASSYSDEQFF
TGTGCCAGCAGCTACAGCGATGAGCAGTTCTTC
>TRBV10-1|TRBJ2-1|NA|TRBD2
CASSPSGGGGYNEQFF
TGCGCCAGCAGCCCATCGGGTGGGGGAGGGTACAATGAGCAGTTCTTC
>TRBV7-2|TRBJ1-3|NA|NA
CASSLVSSRPGNTIYF
TGTGCCAGCAGCTTAGTCTCGTCCCGGCCCGGAAACACCATATATTTT
>TRBV4-2|TRBJ1-1|NA|NA
CASSLQINTEAFF
TGTGCCAGCAGCTTACAGATAAACACTGAAGCTTTCTTT
>TRBV19|TRBJ2-3|NA|TRBD2
CATRPLAGGIDTQYF
TGTGCCACCCGCCCCCTAGCGGGAGGTATAGATACGCAGTATTTT
>TRBV28|TRBJ2-5|NA|TRBD2
CASSSGTSGIQETQYF
TGTGCCAGCAGTTCCGGGACTAGCGGGATTCAAGAGACCCAGTACTTC
>TRBV19|TRBJ2-7|once|TRBD1
CASSGGQGGSYEQYF
TGTGCCAGTAGTGGGGGACAGGGGGGCTCCTACGAGCAGTACTTC
>TRBV28|TRBJ1-5|NA|NA
CASSGRAMISNQPQHF
TGTGCCAGCTCTGGCAGGGCAATGATTAGCAATCAGCCCCAGCATTTT
>TRBV7-9|TRBJ1-1|NA|NA
CASSPMDTEAFF
TGTGCCAGCAGCCCTATGGACACTGAAGCTTTCTTT
>TRBV9|TRBJ2-6|NA|NA
CASSLGLPSGANVLTF
TGTGCCAGCAGCCTGGGACTTCCTTCTGGGGCCAACGTCCTGACTTTC
>TRBV7-2|TRBJ2-1|NA|TRBD2
CASSRSGGGNEQFF
TGTGCCAGCAGCCGCTCCGGGGGGGGCAATGAGCAGTTCTTC
>TRBV7-3|TRBJ2-7|NA|TRBD2
CASSPGLAGAGEQYF
TGTGCCAGCAGCCCTGGACTAGCGGGAGCAGGCGAGCAGTACTTC
>TRBV9|TRBJ1-3|once|NA
CASSVEPDSSGNTIYF
TGTGCCAGCAGCGTAGAGCCGGACAGCTCTGGAAACACCATATATTTT
>TRBV7-9|TRBJ1-4|NA|NA
CASSRSNEKLFF
TGTGCCAGCAGCCGGTCTAATGAAAAACTGTTTTTT
>TRBV19|TRBJ2-7|once|NA
CASSISGRGRNEQYF
TGTGCCAGTAGTATTTCGGGCAGGGGCAGGAACGAGCAGTACTTC
>TRBV7-2|TRBJ2-5|few|NA
CASSSEETQYF
TGTGCCAGCAGCTCCGAGGAGACCCAGTACTTC
>TRBV7-6|TRBJ1-3|NA|NA
CASSLGAGNGGNTIYF
TGTGCCAGCAGCTTAGGGGCAGGGAACGGTGGAAACACCATATATTTT
>TRBV2|TRBJ2-1|NA|TRBD2
CASRPSGGGEQFF
TGTGCCAGCAGGCCTAGCGGGGGGGGTGAGCAGTTCTTC
>TRBV19|TRBJ2-7|once|TRBD2
CASSVLSSGKNSEQYF
TGTGCCAGTAGTGTCCTCAGTAGCGGGAAAAATAGCGAGCAGTACTTC
>TRBV6-5|TRBJ1-2|NA|NA
CASSPRGYGYTF
TGTGCCAGCAGTCCCCGAGGGTATGGCTACACCTTC
>TRBV7-9|TRBJ2-1|NA|TRBD2
CASSRTSGGHNEQFF
TGTGCCAGCAGCCGAACTAGCGGGGGCCACAATGAGCAGTTCTTC
>TRBV6-1|TRBJ1-5|few|NA
CASRDQVGGQPQHF
TGTGCCAGCAGAGACCAGGTGGGGGGTCAGCCCCAGCATTTT
>TRBV6-1|TRBJ2-7|NA|NA
CASRRDGSSYEQYF
TGTGCCAGCAGACGGGACGGTAGCTCCTACGAGCAGTACTTC
>TRBV7-8|TRBJ2-7|NA|TRBD2
CASSLRVREAYEQYF
TGTGCCAGCAGCTTAAGGGTTCGGGAGGCATACGAGCAGTACTTC
>TRBV9|TRBJ2-5|NA|TRBD2
CASSVGDYLPETQYF
TGTGCCAGCAGCGTAGGGGACTACTTACCCGAGACCCAGTACTTC
>TRBV27|TRBJ2-7|NA|NA
CASSSLARLEQYF
TGTGCCAGCAGTTCCCTAGCTAGGCTGGAGCAGTACTTC
>TRBV15|TRBJ2-7|NA|TRBD2
CATSARSQLAGEQYF
TGTGCCACCAGCGCGAGATCCCAACTAGCGGGCGAGCAGTACTTC
>TRBV5-4|TRBJ2-2|NA|TRBD1
CASSQRGQGKAGELFF
TGTGCCAGCAGCCAACGAGGACAGGGAAAAGCCGGGGAGCTGTTTTTT
>TRBV27|TRBJ2-5|NA|TRBD2
CASSWGLAGGRGQETQYF
TGTGCCAGCAGTTGGGGACTAGCGGGAGGGCGGGGACAAGAGACCCAGTACTTC
>TRBV11-3|TRBJ2-5|NA|NA
CASSLSQWAGTQYF
TGTGCCAGCAGCTTATCCCAGTGGGCTGGGACCCAGTACTTC
>TRBV27|TRBJ2-1|NA|NA
CASGGLKGRSYNEQFF
TGTGCCAGCGGAGGCTTAAAGGGGCGCTCCTACAATGAGCAGTTCTTC
>TRBV7-6|TRBJ2-7|NA|NA
CASSLGNGVIPYEQYF
TGTGCCAGCAGCTTAGGGAACGGAGTAATCCCCTACGAGCAGTACTTC
>TRBV5-1|TRBJ2-2|NA|NA
CASSLDMGTGELFF
TGCGCCAGCAGCTTGGATATGGGGACCGGGGAGCTGTTTTTT
>TRBV5-1|TRBJ1-2|NA|NA
CASSLEAGALYGYTF
TGCGCCAGCAGCTTGGAGGCAGGGGCCCTATATGGCTACACCTTC
>TRBV27|TRBJ2-2|NA|TRBD2
CASSSAGGTGELFF
TGTGCCAGCAGTTCAGCGGGAGGCACCGGGGAGCTGTTTTTT
>TRBV15|TRBJ2-1|NA|TRBD2
CATSGLAGAVPFNEQFF
TGTGCCACCAGCGGACTAGCGGGAGCGGTCCCCTTCAATGAGCAGTTCTTC